These 24 T cell receptor beta chains were all obtained from the same sample, sequenced in a study of PD-L1 blockade in urothelial cancer. Sequencing used immunoSEQ multiplex PCR; TCRdb keeps in-frame clones, though not all of them. Among 40,000 to 60,000 clones, about four fifths were seen once, and the ten largest hold 10%. Described time point: pretreatment peripheral blood. This material consisted of PBMCs, taken around atezolizumab (anti-PD-L1) treatment. Receptors originate from a man aged 65 to 79 with urothelial cancer.

V gene TRBV28 combines with J gene TRBJ2-7; D call uncertain. This CDR3 spans 11 amino acids. Between the trimmed V and J ends, which lost 6 bases and 4 bases, there was a span of 7 bases. From germline, CDR1 is MDHEN and CDR2 SYDVKM. CDR3 region: CASRSSYEQYF. CDR3 in DNA: TGTGCCAGCAGGTCCAGTTACGAGCAGTACTTC.

The chain uses TRBV5-4 and TRBJ2-7; 9 nucleotides agree with TRBD2. The germline CDR1 and CDR2 sequences are SGHNT and YYREEE (reference sequence). The CDR3 totals 15 residues. Losses at the gene ends were 4 bases for V and 2 bases for J; bases not matched to a gene: 7. The CDR3 nucleotides read TGTGCCAGCAGCCCGGAGGCTAGCGGGGCCTACGAGCAGTACTTC. It is translated as CASSPEASGAYEQYF.

This clone was seen only a few times. The chain combines TRBV7-9 with TRBJ2-2, with TRBD2 as a possible D gene (6 bases). Looked up from germline, CDR1 is SEHNR and CDR2 is FQNEAQ (reference sequence). This CDR3 is built from 15 residues. V shed 5 bases and J shed 5 bases, with 15 bases lying between them. CDR3 region: CASSRRRVGTGELFF. Here the CDR3 DNA reads TGTGCCAGCAGCCGGCGGAGGGTGGGGACCGGGGAGCTGTTTTTT.

The chain joins TRBV7-9 to TRBJ2-3, with TRBD1 matching 10 bases. Per the germline V gene, CDR1 is SEHNR and CDR2 is FQNEAQ (reference sequence). V lost 3 bases, J lost 5 bases, and 5 bases stayed unmatched. CDR3 length: 15 amino acids. The CDR3 DNA follows: TGTGCCAGCAGCTTGAGGACAGGGGGGATAGATACGCAGTATTTT. It translates to CASSLRTGGIDTQYF. Together with reference TRBV7-9 and TRBJ2-3, the CDR3 gives the full variable domain: DTGVSQNPRHKITKRGQNVTFRCDPISEHNRLYWYRQTLGQGPEFLTYFQNEAQLEKSRLLSDRFSAERPKGSFSTLEIQRTEQGDSAMYLCASSLRTGGIDTQYFGPGTRLTVL.

J is TRBJ2-7 and V is TRBV7-3, with D unresolved. Trimming left V 4 bases short and J 5 bases short, with 12 bases between. The germline V gene has CDR1 SGHTA and CDR2 FQGTGA. There are 13 residues in the CDR3. CDR3 protein: CASSSAPEDEQYF. In DNA form, the CDR3 reads TGTGCCAGCAGCTCCGCCCCAGAAGACGAGCAGTACTTC.

This clone appeared a few times. This chain links TRBV2 with TRBJ1-1, with TRBD1 as a possible D gene (5 bases). The CDR3 is made up of 15 amino acids. The germline V and J ends were trimmed by 6 bases and 0 bases, with 14 bases remaining between them. Germline CDR1 SNHLY, CDR2 FYNNEI. The CDR3 DNA sequence: TGTGCCAGCAGGGTTGACAGCGCCATGAACACTGAAGCTTTCTTT. Its translation: CASRVDSAMNTEAFF.

J is TRBJ2-5 and V is TRBV2; a weak D match, TRBD1 (6 bases). Trimming took 3 bases from V and 2 from J, leaving 10 bases between them. CDR3 size: 14 residues. Germline V gene sequence: CDR1 SNHLY, CDR2 FYNNEI. The DNA for the CDR3 is TGTGCCAGCAGTGAGCACAGGGCACAAGAGACCCAGTACTTC. This sequence encodes CASSEHRAQETQYF.

This clone was recorded a few times. This sequence joins TRBV28 and TRBJ1-2; D may be TRBD1 (6 bases). Germline loops: CDR1 MDHEN, CDR2 SYDVKM. Trimming took 2 bases from V and 4 from J, leaving 14 bases between them. The CDR3 runs 15 residues. The CDR3: CASSLQGRKGYGYTF. The DNA of the CDR3 is TGTGCCAGCAGTTTACAGGGGAGAAAGGGCTATGGCTACACCTTC.

The CDR3 here is CASSPYREGGGTDTQYF. The DNA of the CDR3 is TGTGCCAGCTCACCTTACAGGGAAGGGGGCGGCACAGATACGCAGTATTTT. The J gene is TRBJ2-3, the V gene TRBV18, with 7 bases matching TRBD1. Per germline, CDR1 KGHSH and CDR2 LQKENI. V lost 3 bases and J lost 1; bases outside the gene matches: 10. CDR3 length equals 17 residues.

The chain is built from TRBV11-2 and TRBJ2-3; a weak D match, TRBD2 (5 bases). The V end was cut by 0 bases, the J end by 3 bases, with 13 bases between. Germline V gene sequence: CDR1 SGHAT, CDR2 FQNNGV. This CDR3 spans 16 amino acids. CDR3 DNA: TGTGCCAGCAGCTTAGATGGGTGGGAGTGGACAGATACGCAGTATTTT. Translation gives CASSLDGWEWTDTQYF.

The chain carries TRBV5-1 and TRBJ2-7, with D possibly matching TRBD2 (5 bases). Germline V gene data show CDR1 as SGHRS and CDR2 as YFSETQ. Trimming took off 3 bases at V and 2 bases at J, with 15 bases between the two ends. This CDR3 spans 15 amino acids. CDR3 sequence (DNA): TGCGCCAGCAGCTCACGGGATCTTCGGCCCTACGAGCAGTACTTC. This translates into CASSSRDLRPYEQYF. The entire variable domain, with the rest obtained from reference TRBV5-1 and TRBJ2-7, is as follows: KAGVTQTPRYLIKTRGQQVTLSCSPISGHRSVSWYQQTPGQGLQFLFEYFSETQRNKGNFPGRFSGRQFSNSRSEMNVSTLELGDSALYLCASSSRDLRPYEQYFGPGTRLTVT.

This chain joins TRBV5-4 and TRBJ2-7, with 9 bases that match TRBD1. CDR1 SGHNT and CDR2 YYREEE come from the germline V gene (reference sequence). The CDR3 extends over 16 amino acids. Trimming at V came to 2 bases and at J to 9 bases, leaving 15 bases not matched to a gene. Here the CDR3 reads CASSLEPGQGLLGQYF. CDR3 DNA sequence: TGTGCCAGCAGCTTAGAACCGGGACAGGGCCTTCTAGGGCAGTACTTC.

The V and J genes are TRBV7-9 and TRBJ1-4, with D possibly matching TRBD1 (5 bases). V shed 5 bases and J shed 6 bases, with 13 bases lying between them. The CDR3 covers 14 residues. In germline, CDR1 is SEHNR, CDR2 FQNEAQ (reference sequence). Here the CDR3 reads CASSLGHIDEKLFF. The CDR3 DNA is TGTGCCAGCAGCCTCGGACACATAGATGAAAAACTGTTTTTT.

V is TRBV6-1 and J is TRBJ2-5, with D perhaps TRBD2 (6 bases). Germline assignment: CDR1 MNHNS and CDR2 SASEGT. The CDR3 contains 17 residues. The V and J ends lost 2 bases and 5 bases respectively, with 21 bases between them. The CDR3 protein is CASSEYFGGTNGETQYF. For the CDR3, the DNA is TGTGCCAGCAGTGAATATTTTGGGGGGACGAATGGCGAGACCCAGTACTTC.

The J gene is TRBJ2-7, the V gene TRBV9; D remains unclear. This CDR3 has 11 amino acids. CDR1 SGDLS and CDR2 YYNGEE come from the germline V gene. V gave up 3 bases and J gave up 4 bases, with 5 bases separating them. The CDR3 region is CASSAGYEQYF. The CDR3 nucleotides read TGTGCCAGCAGCGCCGGGTACGAGCAGTACTTC. Full variable domain (rest looked up from reference TRBV9 and TRBJ2-7): DSGVTQTPKHLITATGQRVTLRCSPRSGDLSVYWYQQSLDQGLQFLIQYYNGEERAKGNILERFSAQQFPDLHSELNLSSLELGDSALYFCASSAGYEQYFGPGTRLTVT.

This chain joins TRBV19 and TRBJ2-5; 14 positions agree with TRBD2. CDR1 and CDR2 from the germline V gene are LNHDA and SQIVND (reference sequence). CDR3 length equals 17 residues. The J segment lost 5 bases and the V segment lost 6 bases, leaving 11 bases of the junction unmatched. The CDR3: CASSTGTSGSDWETQYF. CDR3 bases: TGTGCCAGTAGCACCGGGACTAGCGGGAGTGATTGGGAGACCCAGTACTTC. Filled out from reference TRBV19 and TRBJ2-5, the complete variable domain reads DGGITQSPKYLFRKEGQNVTLSCEQNLNHDAMYWYRQDPGQGLRLIYYSQIVNDFQKGDIAEGYSVSREKKESFPLTVTSAQKNPTAFYLCASSTGTSGSDWETQYFGPGTRLLVL.

The chain is built from TRBV28 and TRBJ2-3; D is undetermined. Deletions cut 6 bases from V and 1 base from J, with 8 bases between. This CDR3 contains 13 residues. From germline, CDR1 is MDHEN and CDR2 SYDVKM. In nucleotides, the CDR3 is TGTGCCAGCAGGCTGGGCGGCACAGATACGCAGTATTTT. It is translated as CASRLGGTDTQYF.

The V call is TRBV5-1, the J call TRBJ2-3, with D possibly matching TRBD2 (5 bases). V lost 4 bases, J lost 5 bases, and 14 bases lay in between. CDR3 length: 14 amino acids. Germline V gives CDR1 SGHRS, CDR2 YFSETQ. The CDR3: CASSPRAEGDTQYF. DNA for the CDR3: TGCGCCAGCAGCCCCAGAGCAGAGGGAGATACGCAGTATTTT.

This clone appeared once. The chain uses TRBV19 and TRBJ2-7; 8 bases fit TRBD2. CDR1 is LNHDA, CDR2 SQIVND, per germline (reference sequence). Trimming at V came to 5 bases and at J to 2 bases, leaving 5 bases not matched to a gene. The CDR3 totals 14 residues. CDR3 DNA sequence: TGTGCCAGTAGTCCGGGACTAGGGACCTACGAGCAGTACTTC. Translating it yields CASSPGLGTYEQYF.

In this sample, this clone turned up once. V and J are TRBV2 and TRBJ1-5, with unresolved D. The V gene's germline CDR1 is SNHLY and CDR2 FYNNEI. The CDR3 covers 13 residues. Trimming removed 6 bases at V and 3 bases at J, with 9 bases between. The CDR3 reads CASSLQDNQPQHF. The CDR3 DNA reads as TGTGCCAGCAGCCTCCAGGACAATCAGCCCCAGCATTTT.

The chain joins TRBV7-9 to TRBJ1-3; D remains unclear. Deletions cut 1 base from V and 0 bases from J, with 19 bases between. Germline lookup yields CDR1 SEHNR and CDR2 FQNEAQ (reference sequence). The CDR3 extends over 19 amino acids. The chain's CDR3 is CASSLDSAERRISGNTIYF. CDR3 DNA sequence: TGTGCCAGCAGCTTAGATTCGGCGGAAAGACGAATCTCTGGAAACACCATATATTTT.

The chain carries TRBV30 and TRBJ1-4; D not certain. The germline V gene encodes CDR1 GTSNPN and CDR2 SVGIG (reference sequence). V lost 0 bases, J lost 6 bases, and 17 bases lay in between. The CDR3 covers 16 residues. CDR3 sequence reads: CAWSVPRSGLDEKLFF. The CDR3 bases are TGTGCCTGGAGTGTACCGAGGAGTGGCCTTGATGAAAAACTGTTTTTT.

This rearrangement joins TRBV28 to TRBJ2-5; 8 nucleotides agree with TRBD1. Germline-derived CDR1 and CDR2 are MDHEN and SYDVKM. With 5 bases clipped from V and 4 bases from J, the junction kept 9 bases outside the gene matches. The CDR3 extends over 15 amino acids. The CDR3 coding sequence is TGTGCCAGCAGTCCCATGGACAGGGTCCCAGAGACCCAGTACTTC. It yields the protein CASSPMDRVPETQYF.

The J gene is TRBJ2-7, the V gene TRBV27; TRBD2 aligns across 14 bases. The junction had 3 bases not matched to a gene; V was cut back by 3 bases and J by 5 bases. Germline CDR1 is MNHEY and CDR2 is SMNVEV (reference sequence). The CDR3 consists of 15 residues. CDR3: CASSFRGLAGDEQYF. In DNA form, the CDR3 reads TGTGCCAGCAGTTTCCGGGGACTAGCGGGAGACGAGCAGTACTTC.